These T cell receptor beta chains were read from a single sample in a study of beta chain features in type 1 diabetes. Only in-frame clones appear in the TCRdb table, and some are missing; sequencing was by immunoSEQ multiplex PCR. Among approximately 110,000 clones listed, 40% were seen once. The sequencing input was stem cell memory CD4+ T cells from blood. These receptors were taken from a woman aged 18-35 years in good health. Both conserved end residues are part of each CDR3. Fields, in order: CDR3 protein, CDR3 DNA, D gene, J gene, clone size, V gene. D genes are given only for firm matches. Rows may omit the clone size; those that give it use once, few, many or a size class.

CDR3 protein: CAGGTQNYGYTF; CDR3 DNA: TGTGCCGGAGGGACTCAAAACTATGGCTACACCTTC; D gene: .; J gene: TRBJ1-2; clone size: .; V gene: TRBV19
CDR3 protein: CAIGRIAGGINNEQFF; CDR3 DNA: TGTGCCATAGGCCGAATAGCGGGAGGAATAAACAATGAGCAGTTCTTC; D gene: TRBD2; J gene: TRBJ2-1; clone size: few; V gene: TRBV10-3
CDR3 protein: CASSYRGTSPHEQYF; CDR3 DNA: TGTGCCAGCAGTTATCGCGGGACCTCCCCCCACGAGCAGTACTTC; D gene: .; J gene: TRBJ2-7; clone size: .; V gene: TRBV28
CDR3 protein: CASSLAAQGSYGNTEAFF; CDR3 DNA: TGTGCCAGCAGCTTAGCGGCACAGGGTTCTTACGGGAACACTGAAGCTTTCTTT; D gene: .; J gene: TRBJ1-1; clone size: .; V gene: TRBV11-2
CDR3 protein: CAWSLTASGRMPYF; CDR3 DNA: TGTGCCTGGAGCCTAACGGCTAGCGGGAGAATGCCCTACTTC; D gene: TRBD2; J gene: TRBJ2-7; clone size: once; V gene: TRBV30
CDR3 protein: CASSPQGANTDTQYF; CDR3 DNA: TGTGCCAGCTCACCACAGGGGGCGAACACAGATACGCAGTATTTT; D gene: TRBD1; J gene: TRBJ2-3; clone size: .; V gene: TRBV18
CDR3 protein: CAGSHGSGHKNTGELFF; CDR3 DNA: TGTGCCGGTTCTCATGGATCAGGGCACAAGAACACCGGGGAGCTGTTTTTT; D gene: .; J gene: TRBJ2-2; clone size: few; V gene: TRBV2
CDR3 protein: CASSGQQGAYGYTF; CDR3 DNA: TGTGCCAGCAGCGGACAACAGGGAGCCTATGGCTACACCTTC; D gene: .; J gene: TRBJ1-2; clone size: few; V gene: TRBV7-3
CDR3 protein: CASSLRQLAGGETQYF; CDR3 DNA: TGTGCCAGCAGCCTCCGGCAACTAGCGGGAGGGGAGACCCAGTACTTC; D gene: TRBD2; J gene: TRBJ2-5; clone size: .; V gene: TRBV13
CDR3 protein: CATSRAGSNQPQHF; CDR3 DNA: TGTGCCACCAGCAGAGCCGGGAGCAATCAGCCCCAGCATTTT; D gene: .; J gene: TRBJ1-5; clone size: few; V gene: TRBV15
CDR3 protein: CASSPVDTIYF; CDR3 DNA: TGTGCCAGCTCACCAGTAGACACCATATATTTT; D gene: .; J gene: TRBJ1-3; clone size: .; V gene: TRBV18
CDR3 protein: CASSYSIETQYF; CDR3 DNA: TGTGCCAGCAGTTACTCCATTGAGACCCAGTACTTC; D gene: .; J gene: TRBJ2-5; clone size: .; V gene: TRBV6-6
CDR3 protein: CASKKGQGRQPQHF; CDR3 DNA: TGTGCCAGCAAAAAAGGACAGGGACGACAGCCCCAGCATTTT; D gene: TRBD1; J gene: TRBJ1-5; clone size: .; V gene: TRBV6-5
CDR3 protein: CSARLADTQYF; CDR3 DNA: TGCAGTGCTAGACTAGCAGATACGCAGTATTTT; D gene: .; J gene: TRBJ2-3; clone size: .; V gene: TRBV20-1
CDR3 protein: CASSQSSADYYEQYF; CDR3 DNA: TGCGCCAGCAGCCAAAGTTCAGCAGACTACTACGAGCAGTACTTC; D gene: .; J gene: TRBJ2-7; clone size: few; V gene: TRBV4-1
CDR3 protein: CASSPGTFEQYF; CDR3 DNA: TGTGCCAGCTCGCCAGGGACATTCGAGCAGTACTTC; D gene: .; J gene: TRBJ2-7; clone size: few; V gene: TRBV6-6
CDR3 protein: CASSQAGGSNEKLFF; CDR3 DNA: TGCGCCAGCAGCCAAGCGGGGGGATCTAATGAAAAACTGTTTTTT; D gene: .; J gene: TRBJ1-4; clone size: .; V gene: TRBV4-3
CDR3 protein: CASSPRTSGTYNEQFF; CDR3 DNA: TGCGCCAGCAGCCCCCGGACTAGCGGGACCTACAATGAGCAGTTCTTC; D gene: TRBD2; J gene: TRBJ2-1; clone size: .; V gene: TRBV5-1
CDR3 protein: CASSLFDFSYEQYF; CDR3 DNA: TGTGCCAGCAGTTTATTTGACTTCTCGTACGAGCAGTACTTC; D gene: .; J gene: TRBJ2-7; clone size: .; V gene: TRBV28
CDR3 protein: CASSYSPGIGYEQYF; CDR3 DNA: TGTGCCAGCAGTTACTCCCCCGGGATTGGCTACGAGCAGTACTTC; D gene: .; J gene: TRBJ2-7; clone size: .; V gene: TRBV6-6
CDR3 protein: CASSLRSARSGEQFF; CDR3 DNA: TGTGCCAGCAGCTTAAGGTCCGCTCGTAGCGGGGAGCAGTTCTTC; D gene: TRBD2; J gene: TRBJ2-1; clone size: .; V gene: TRBV11-2
CDR3 protein: CASGLAYTDTQYF; CDR3 DNA: TGTGCTAGTGGTTTGGCCTACACAGATACGCAGTATTTT; D gene: .; J gene: TRBJ2-3; clone size: .; V gene: TRBV12-5